The subject of this entry is one TCR beta chain. Produced via immunoSEQ multiplex PCR; TCRdb's table is partial and in-frame only. Altogether 50,000 or so clones are present, approximately 93% being singletons, with the ten largest covering around 1%. CDR3 length: 14 residues. Germline V gene data show CDR1 as MNHEY and CDR2 as SVGAGI. J was trimmed by 8 bases and V by 10 bases; bases with no gene match: 9. The data belong to a study of blood T cell repertoires in COVID-19. Study summary: The cDNA or gDNA used as material had been derived from T cells, B-cell-depleted T cells, or PBMCs.

The chain employs TRBV6-5 and TRBJ2-2; 11 positions match TRBD2. What was sequenced was peripheral blood. The sequence was collected from a man aged 60 to 75 with COVID-19, enrolled during active disease. The DNA of the CDR3 is TGTGCCATCCTTTTAGCGGGAGGGCTGGGGGAGCTGTTTTTT. Its translation: CAILLAGGLGELFF.